The 16 T cell receptor beta chains listed next were all sequenced from one sample in a study of blood T cell repertoires in COVID-19. Method: immunoSEQ multiplex PCR; TCRdb's copy keeps in-frame clones and lacks some. The sample has about 170,000 clones, approximately 84% seen once. Sequenced: PBMCs or T cells enriched from blood (not recorded which). Receptors originate from a man in his fifties who had recovered from COVID-19.

The chain couples TRBV4-1 to TRBJ1-2; no firm D call. V was cut by 5 bases and J by 5 bases, with 12 bases left in between. This CDR3 has 13 amino acids. Germline loops: CDR1 MGHRA, CDR2 YSYEKL. In DNA form, the CDR3 reads TGCGCCAGCAGCATTGAGGTTAATTATGGCTACACCTTC. Translated: CASSIEVNYGYTF.

This chain connects TRBV19 to TRBJ1-5; possibly TRBD1 for D (5 bases). The CDR3 is made up of 16 amino acids. The V gene lost 7 bases and the J gene lost 1 base, with 17 bases spanning the gap. Germline-derived CDR1 and CDR2 are LNHDA and SQIVND (reference sequence). The CDR3 is CASTSRVHGSNQPQHF. Here the CDR3 DNA reads TGTGCCAGTACCTCCAGGGTGCACGGCAGCAATCAGCCCCAGCATTTT.

This clone was seen a single time. The CDR3 bases are TGTGCCAGCAGTCTAGACAGTAACACTGAAGCTTTCTTT. It is translated as CASSLDSNTEAFF. V usage is TRBV6-4 and J usage is TRBJ1-1, with D possibly TRBD1 on 5 matching bases. Trimming took off 5 bases at V and 2 bases at J, with 9 bases between the two ends. Germline assignment: CDR1 MRHNA and CDR2 SNTAGT. This CDR3 is 13 amino acids long.

This CDR3 reads CASSYLGGRRSYNEQFF. The CDR3 DNA reads as TGTGCCAGCAGTTACTTGGGGGGGCGTCGCTCCTACAATGAGCAGTTCTTC. The chain employs TRBV6-2 or TRBV6-3 and TRBJ2-1; D perhaps matches TRBD2 (7 bases). V lost 1 base and J 0 bases, leaving 13 bases between the germline ends. Germline assignment: CDR1 MNHEY and CDR2 SVGEGT. The CDR3 sequence is 17 residues long.

The J gene is TRBJ1-5, the V gene TRBV7-9; 12 positions agree with TRBD1. The CDR3 runs 16 residues. In germline, CDR1 is SEHNR, CDR2 FQNEAQ (reference sequence). Trimming removed 5 bases from V and 3 bases from J; junction bases left unmatched: 5. CDR3 DNA: TGTGCCAGCAGCCAGGGACAGGGGGCTCACAATCAGCCCCAGCATTTT. It is translated as CASSQGQGAHNQPQHF.

V gene TRBV7-9 combines with J gene TRBJ1-4; possibly TRBD1 for D (6 bases). CDR3 length: 16 amino acids. Germline V gives CDR1 SEHNR, CDR2 FQNEAQ (reference sequence). The ends were cut back, 5 bases at V and 5 bases at J, with 18 bases in the middle. The CDR3 region has the DNA TGTGCCAGCAGCCGAAATACCGGACAGCAGAATGAAAAACTGTTTTTT. Protein sequence: CASSRNTGQQNEKLFF.

The chain employs TRBV9 and TRBJ2-7, with D perhaps TRBD2 (5 bases). Germline-derived CDR1 and CDR2 are SGDLS and YYNGEE. CDR3 length: 14 residues. The ends were cut back, 4 bases at V and 6 bases at J, with 17 bases in the middle. For the CDR3, the DNA is TGTGCCAGCAGCTTACTACGGACTTCTTCCGAGCAGTACTTC. Encoded protein: CASSLLRTSSEQYF.

The chain has TRBV7-3 and TRBJ1-1; D is unresolved. The V end lost 1 base, the J end lost 1 base, and 16 bases lay between the germline ends. The CDR3 is 17 residues long. CDR1 is SGHTA, CDR2 FQGTGA, per germline. CDR3 sequence: CASSLRIIGDQNTEAFF. CDR3 nucleotides: TGTGCCAGCAGCTTAAGAATTATCGGAGACCAGAACACTGAAGCTTTCTTT.

The rearrangement uses TRBV9 and TRBJ1-3; D is uncertain. This CDR3 has 14 amino acids. Trimming removed 0 bases from V and 0 bases from J, with 4 bases in between. Germline-derived CDR1 and CDR2 are SGDLS and YYNGEE. CDR3 bases: TGTGCCAGCAGCGTAGGCAGCTCTGGAAACACCATATATTTT. This encodes CASSVGSSGNTIYF.

The J gene is TRBJ1-1, the V gene TRBV7-9; D might be TRBD1 (5 bases). The germline gives CDR1 SEHNR, CDR2 FQNEAQ (reference sequence). The V end lost 3 bases, the J end lost 4 bases, and 12 bases lay between the germline ends. The CDR3 has 14 amino acids. As DNA, the CDR3 is TGTGCCAGCAGCTTGGGGGGGACTGGCACTGAAGCTTTCTTT. This encodes CASSLGGTGTEAFF.

In this sample, this clone turned up a few times. The gene calls are TRBV7-2 and TRBJ2-1; unclear D gene. This CDR3 spans 15 amino acids. Germline V CDR1 and CDR2: SGHTA, FQGNSA. Trimming pared 1 base from V and 0 bases from J, leaving 7 bases between. DNA of the CDR3: TGTGCCAGCAGCTTAGTCAGTGTCTCCTACAATGAGCAGTTCTTC. This gives the protein CASSLVSVSYNEQFF.

The rearrangement joins TRBV28 to TRBJ2-1, with D possibly TRBD2 on 6 matching bases. Germline V gene lookup returns CDR1 MDHEN and CDR2 SYDVKM. This CDR3 is built from 14 residues. The germline V and J ends were trimmed by 3 bases and 4 bases, with 10 bases remaining between them. CDR3 amino acids: CASSFETRYNEQFF. As DNA, the CDR3 is TGTGCCAGCAGTTTCGAGACTAGGTACAATGAGCAGTTCTTC.

The chain joins TRBV4-3 to TRBJ2-5, with 12 bases fitting TRBD2. V lost 0 bases and J lost 0; bases outside the gene matches: 8. The germline V gene has CDR1 LGHNA and CDR2 YSLEER. The CDR3 is 19 amino acids. This chain's CDR3 is CASSQDGPSGGVNQETQYF. CDR3 bases: TGCGCCAGCAGCCAAGATGGGCCTAGCGGGGGGGTCAACCAAGAGACCCAGTACTTC.

V and J are TRBV3-1 (or the pseudogene TRBV3-2) and TRBJ1-4; D remains ambiguous. Germline CDR1 LGHDT, CDR2 YNNKEL (reference sequence). The CDR3 has 16 residues. The germline V and J ends were trimmed by 4 bases and 2 bases, with 14 bases remaining between them. The DNA of the CDR3 is TGTGCCAGCAGCCGGGCAGGTACTGGGACTAATGAAAAACTGTTTTTT. Translation: CASSRAGTGTNEKLFF.

The rearrangement links TRBV4-1 to TRBJ2-5; D is unclear. This CDR3 contains 14 residues. Per germline, CDR1 MGHRA and CDR2 YSYEKL. V was trimmed by 1 base and J by 4 bases, leaving 10 bases between them. The CDR3, as DNA: TGCGCCAGCAGCCAAGGATTGGCCCGAGAGACCCAGTACTTC. Translating gives CASSQGLARETQYF.

This clone was seen a few times. This chain uses TRBV21-1 with TRBJ2-7; the D call of TRBD2 is as the table states it, not checked on the DNA. TRBV21-1 is classified as a pseudogene. The CDR3 consists of 17 residues. CDR3 amino acids: CASSKATFGGGPYEQYF. The CDR3 coding sequence is TGTGCCAGCAGCAAAGCCACGTTTGGCGGGGGGCCCTACGAGCAGTACTTC.